The 14 T cell receptor beta chains presented below share a single source sample, sequenced in a study of T cell changes during pregnancy in multiple sclerosis. Clones were sequenced by immunoSEQ multiplex PCR, and TCRdb holds only the in-frame ones, with some missing. Here the sample spans some 21,000 clones, about 85% being singletons. The sample was CD8+ T cells from peripheral blood mononuclear cells, taken in the first trimester of pregnancy. The source is a female donor in good health, enrolled as a control in a pregnancy study.

The V and J genes are TRBV7-2 and TRBJ1-2; TRBD1 matches at 8 bases. J lost 6 bases, V lost 4 bases, and 7 bases had no gene match. In germline, CDR1 is SGHTA, CDR2 FQGNSA. This CDR3 is 14 amino acids long. Here the CDR3 DNA reads TGTGCCAGCAGCTACCCCCCACAGGGGGATGGCTACACCTTC. This sequence encodes CASSYPPQGDGYTF.

The table lists this clone with a count of one. The chain recombines TRBV6-6 with TRBJ2-1, with unresolved D. The CDR3 is 12 residues long. V lost 2 bases and J 4 bases, leaving 3 bases between the germline ends. CDR1 and CDR2 (germline): MNHNY, SVGAGI (reference sequence). CDR3 region: CASSYPYNEQFF. The CDR3, as DNA: TGTGCCAGCAGTTACCCATACAATGAGCAGTTCTTC.

This chain connects TRBV28 to TRBJ1-6, with 8 positions matching TRBD1. The germline gives CDR1 MDHEN, CDR2 SYDVKM. The CDR3 extends over 16 amino acids. The V gene end was trimmed by 5 bases and the J gene end by 6 bases; junction bases not matched to a gene: 9. CDR3 DNA sequence: TGTGCCAGCAGTCCGCGGGGACAGGTCCCTAATTCACCCCTCCACTTT. This translates into CASSPRGQVPNSPLHF.

This clone is labeled medium-sized. This chain links TRBV6-1 with TRBJ1-2; 8 nucleotides line up with TRBD1. The V gene's germline CDR1 is MNHNS and CDR2 SASEGT. CDR3 length: 16 residues. V trimming: 2 bases; J trimming: 5 bases; junction bases outside the gene matches: 10. CDR3 in amino acids: CASSEIGQGGRYGYTF. The DNA of the CDR3 is TGTGCCAGCAGTGAAATCGGACAGGGCGGCCGTTATGGCTACACCTTC.

This clone was detected a few times. DNA of the CDR3: TGTGCCAGCAGTGAACGACTTGAGGGCACTGAAGCTTTCTTT. It encodes CASSERLEGTEAFF. This rearrangement joins TRBV6-1 to TRBJ1-1, with D unclear. Germline assignment: CDR1 MNHNS and CDR2 SASEGT. V lost 2 bases and J 4 bases, leaving 11 bases between the germline ends. This CDR3 is 14 amino acids long.

The chain has TRBV11-2 and TRBJ2-1; 14 bases fit TRBD2. The CDR3 sequence is 15 residues long. The trim removed 3 bases at V and 7 bases at J, leaving 2 bases unmatched. The V gene's germline CDR1 is SGHAT and CDR2 FQNNGV. The chain's CDR3 is CASSLGLAGVNEQFF. Written as DNA, the CDR3 is TGTGCCAGCAGCTTGGGACTAGCGGGGGTTAATGAGCAGTTCTTC.

The chain joins TRBV15 to TRBJ2-1; 8 bases map to TRBD2. Trimming at V came to 1 base and at J to 4 bases, leaving 6 bases not matched to a gene. CDR3 size: 16 residues. Germline values: CDR1 LNHNV, CDR2 YYDKDF (reference sequence). The CDR3 region is CATSRAKTSGYNEQFF. In nucleotides, the CDR3 is TGTGCCACCAGCAGAGCGAAAACTAGCGGTTACAATGAGCAGTTCTTC. The full variable domain, completed using reference TRBV15 and TRBJ2-1, is DAMVIQNPRYQVTQFGKPVTLSCSQTLNHNVMYWYQQKSSQAPKLLFHYYDKDFNNEADTPDNFQSRRPNTSFCFLDIRSPGLGDTAMYLCATSRAKTSGYNEQFFGPGTRLTVL.

This clone was observed a few times. The chain recombines TRBV30 with TRBJ1-5; a weak D match, TRBD1 (6 bases). Trimming removed 5 bases at V and 2 bases at J, with 13 bases between. Germline V gene data show CDR1 as GTSNPN and CDR2 as SVGIG (reference sequence). The CDR3 is made up of 14 amino acids. CDR3 loop: CAWSRGSGNQPQHF. The CDR3 DNA follows: TGTGCCTGGTCCAGGGGAAGCGGCAATCAGCCCCAGCATTTT.

The CDR3 sequence: CASSQDAVSSYNSPLHF. CDR3 bases: TGCGCCAGCAGCCAAGACGCCGTCAGCTCCTATAATTCACCCCTCCACTTT. The chain links TRBV4-3 to TRBJ1-6; no firm D call. CDR1 is LGHNA, CDR2 YSLEER, per germline. V was clipped by 0 bases and J by 0 bases, with 9 bases between them. CDR3 size: 17 residues.

The rearrangement links TRBV27 to TRBJ1-4; D is possibly TRBD1 (5 bases). The germline gives CDR1 MNHEY, CDR2 SMNVEV (reference sequence). Trimming shortened V by 5 bases and J by 4 bases, and 11 bases separated the two germline ends. The CDR3 loop spans 14 amino acids. CDR3 bases: TGTGCCAGCAGTAGGCCGGGGGGTAATGAAAAACTGTTTTTT. It translates to CASSRPGGNEKLFF.

The chain recombines TRBV4-3 with TRBJ1-4, with TRBD1 identical over 10 bases. The J segment lost 2 bases and the V segment lost 4 bases, leaving 1 base of the junction unmatched. Per the germline V gene, CDR1 is LGHNA and CDR2 is YSLEER. This CDR3 contains 15 residues. CDR3 sequence: CASSPTGGTNEKLFF. As DNA, the CDR3 is TGCGCCAGCAGCCCGACAGGGGGCACTAATGAAAAACTGTTTTTT.

V and J are TRBV9 and TRBJ2-1; TRBD2 matches 9 bases. This CDR3 region has 16 residues. Germline V gene data show CDR1 as SGDLS and CDR2 as YYNGEE. V lost 4 bases, J lost 6 bases, and 11 bases stayed unmatched. The CDR3 nucleotides are TGTGCCAGCAGCCCCGAGGCTAGCGGGAATCCCAATGAGCAGTTCTTC. As protein: CASSPEASGNPNEQFF.

This clone was recorded only once. This chain links TRBV30 with TRBJ1-5; 8 positions match TRBD1. V shed 2 bases and J 2 bases; nucleotides not matched to a gene: 2. Germline V gene lookup returns CDR1 GTSNPN and CDR2 SVGIG (reference sequence). The CDR3 length is 14 residues. Here the CDR3 DNA reads TGTGCCTGGAGTCCAGGGGGCGGCAATCAGCCCCAGCATTTT. Its translation is CAWSPGGGNQPQHF. Combining the CDR3 with reference TRBV30 and TRBJ1-5 gives the whole variable domain SQTIHQWPATLVQPVGSPLSLECTVEGTSNPNLYWYRQAAGRGLQLLFYSVGIGQISSEVPQNLSASRPQDRQFILSSKKLLLSDSGFYLCAWSPGGGNQPQHFGDGTRLSIL.

The chain carries TRBV18 and TRBJ2-3, with D possibly TRBD1 on 5 matching bases. Germline CDR1 KGHSH, CDR2 LQKENI. This CDR3 comprises 16 residues. Trimming removed 2 bases at V and 0 bases at J, with 12 bases between. In nucleotides, the CDR3 is TGTGCCAGCTCACCAAGGACATCTTCTAGCACAGATACGCAGTATTTT. Amino acid sequence: CASSPRTSSSTDTQYF.